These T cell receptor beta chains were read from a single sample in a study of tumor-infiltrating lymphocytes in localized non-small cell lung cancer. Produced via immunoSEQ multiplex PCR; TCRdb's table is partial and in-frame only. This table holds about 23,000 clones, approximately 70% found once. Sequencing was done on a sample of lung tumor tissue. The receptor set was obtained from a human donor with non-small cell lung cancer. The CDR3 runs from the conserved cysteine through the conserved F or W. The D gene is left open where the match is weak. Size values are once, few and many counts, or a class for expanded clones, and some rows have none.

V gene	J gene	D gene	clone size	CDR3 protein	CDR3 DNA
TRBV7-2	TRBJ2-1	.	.	CASSSKGNAWDEQFF	TGTGCCAGCAGCAGTAAGGGGAATGCTTGGGATGAGCAGTTCTTC
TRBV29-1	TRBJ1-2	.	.	CSVAGAYNYGYTF	TGCAGCGTGGCGGGGGCTTATAACTATGGCTACACCTTC
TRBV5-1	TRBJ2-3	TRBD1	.	CASSLADRGLTDTQYF	TGCGCCAGCAGCTTGGCCGACAGGGGATTAACAGATACGCAGTATTTT
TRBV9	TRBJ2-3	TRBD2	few	CASSSEAGGISDTQYF	TGTGCCAGCAGCAGTGAGGCGGGAGGGATATCCGATACGCAGTATTTT
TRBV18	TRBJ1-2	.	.	CASSFGEGGYTF	TGTGCCAGCTCATTCGGGGAAGGCGGCTACACCTTC
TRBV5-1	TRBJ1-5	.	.	CASSLGLQGGNQPQHF	TGCGCCAGCAGCTTGGGGCTACAGGGAGGCAATCAGCCCCAGCATTTT
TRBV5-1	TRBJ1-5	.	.	CASSLGGVIGEPQHF	TGCGCCAGCAGCTTGGGGGGGGTGATAGGGGAGCCCCAGCATTTT
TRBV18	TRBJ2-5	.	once	CASSQDREKTQYF	TGTGCCAGCTCCCAAGACAGAGAAAAGACCCAGTACTTC
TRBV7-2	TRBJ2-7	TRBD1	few	CASSLRSSRAGGSSYEQYF	TGTGCCAGCAGCTTAAGGTCTTCACGCGCAGGGGGCTCCTCCTACGAGCAGTACTTC
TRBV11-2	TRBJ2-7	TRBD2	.	CASSLVGGRAPSSYEQYF	TGTGCCAGCAGCTTAGTAGGCGGGAGGGCCCCCAGCTCCTACGAGCAGTACTTC
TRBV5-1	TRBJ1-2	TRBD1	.	CASSSPGQIYGYTF	TGCGCCAGCAGCTCTCCGGGACAGATATATGGCTACACCTTC
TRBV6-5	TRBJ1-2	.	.	CASSYLPVWTAKGYTF	TGTGCCAGCAGTTACCTGCCTGTATGGACAGCGAAGGGCTACACCTTC
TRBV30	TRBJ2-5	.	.	CAWSRETQYF	TGTGCCTGGAGCAGGGAGACCCAGTACTTC
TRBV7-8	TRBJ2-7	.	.	CASSLGPGDAAYEQYF	TGTGCCAGCAGCTTAGGGCCCGGGGACGCGGCCTACGAGCAGTACTTC
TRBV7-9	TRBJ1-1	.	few	CASSRRGENTEAFF	TGTGCCAGCAGCCGTCGGGGGGAGAACACTGAAGCTTTCTTT
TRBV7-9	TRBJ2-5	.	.	CASSFQYQETQYF	TGTGCCAGCAGCTTTCAGTACCAAGAGACCCAGTACTTC
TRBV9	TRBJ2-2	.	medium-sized	CASSVDASNTGELFF	TGTGCCAGCAGCGTAGATGCGTCGAACACCGGGGAGCTGTTTTTT
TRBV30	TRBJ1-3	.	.	CASPLSSGNTIYF	TGTGCCTCCCCCCTTAGCTCTGGAAACACCATATATTTT
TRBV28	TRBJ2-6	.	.	CASSQTRASGANVLTF	TGTGCCAGCAGTCAAACGCGGGCCTCTGGGGCCAACGTCCTGACTTTC
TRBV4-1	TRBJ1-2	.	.	CASSQETQGRGGYTF	TGCGCCAGCAGCCAAGAGACGCAGGGGAGAGGCGGCTACACCTTC
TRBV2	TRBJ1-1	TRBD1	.	CASSKTGLTFF	TGTGCCAGCTCTAAGACAGGGTTAACTTTCTTT
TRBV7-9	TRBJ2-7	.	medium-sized	CASNPGGGVEQYF	TGTGCCAGCAACCCAGGGGGGGGTGTGGAGCAGTACTTC
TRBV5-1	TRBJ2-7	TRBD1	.	CASSARGTGVNEQYF	TGCGCCAGCAGCGCCCGGGGGACAGGGGTCAACGAGCAGTACTTC
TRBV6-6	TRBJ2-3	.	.	CASRSKRLNTDTQYF	TGTGCCAGCAGGTCGAAACGGCTTAACACAGATACGCAGTATTTT
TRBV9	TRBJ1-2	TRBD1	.	CASSLSGGARDGYTF	TGTGCCAGCAGCCTATCAGGGGGCGCAAGAGATGGCTACACCTTC
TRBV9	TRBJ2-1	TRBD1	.	CAPPPGTGVLREGQKHWVF	TGTGCCCCTCCGCCCGGGACAGGGGTACTACGGGAGGGCCAAAAACATTGGGTCTTC
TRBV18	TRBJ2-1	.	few	CASSPGGSSYNEQFF	TGTGCCAGCTCACCGGGCGGCAGCTCCTACAATGAGCAGTTCTTC
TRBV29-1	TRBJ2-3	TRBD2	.	CSVEDRGRGEAGGPLDTQYF	TGCAGCGTTGAAGATCGCGGTAGGGGGGAGGCGGGAGGGCCGTTAGATACGCAGTATTTT
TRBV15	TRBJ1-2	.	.	CATSRCAGLCYGYTF	TGTGCCACCAGCAGATGTGCCGGATTATGCTATGGCTACACCTTC
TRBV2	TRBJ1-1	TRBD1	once	CASLDRGYTEAFF	TGTGCCAGCCTGGACAGGGGGTACACTGAAGCTTTCTTT
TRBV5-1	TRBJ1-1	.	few	CASSLSSEAFF	TGCGCCAGCAGCTTGTCCAGCGAAGCTTTCTTT
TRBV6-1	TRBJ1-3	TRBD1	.	CASSRTGVSGNTIYF	TGTGCCAGCAGTCGGACAGGGGTCTCTGGAAACACCATATATTTT
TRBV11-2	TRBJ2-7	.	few	CASSLGSGGPYEQYF	TGTGCCAGCAGCTTAGGAAGCGGAGGTCCCTACGAGCAGTACTTC
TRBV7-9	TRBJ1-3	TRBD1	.	CASSLSPGTGFSGNTIYF	TGTGCCAGCAGCCTAAGTCCCGGGACAGGATTCTCTGGAAACACCATATATTTT
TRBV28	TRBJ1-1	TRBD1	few	CASRPGGGRTEAFF	TGTGCCAGCAGGCCAGGGGGGGGCAGGACTGAAGCTTTCTTT
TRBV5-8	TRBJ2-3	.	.	CASSLEGVGDTQYF	TGTGCCAGCAGCTTGGAAGGGGTGGGAGATACGCAGTATTTT
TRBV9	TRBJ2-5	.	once	CASSVDGGVAQYF	TGTGCCAGCAGCGTAGACGGAGGGGTGGCCCAGTACTTC